The 8 T cell receptor beta chains below all came from one sample that was sequenced in a study of blood T cell repertoires in COVID-19 (dated by TCRdb to the early 2020s). The library was obtained by the immunoSEQ multiplex PCR assay. Entries here come from immuneACCESS through TCRdb and include only in-frame sequences with V and J called. Some clones fail to appear in such tables; in the studies checked, an unresolved V gene covers under half of the shortfall, and the cause of the remainder is unknown. This sample holds 150,000 or so clones; 85% were observed only once. 2.5% to 3% of the sample goes to the ten largest clones. Sequenced material: peripheral blood. The receptors originated from a woman in her thirties or forties with active or convalescent COVID-19.

In regard to this clone: The junction shows a germline mismatch at one end, possibly a read error. The chain combines TRBV19 with TRBJ2-3; 7 bases match TRBD2. Germline-derived CDR1 and CDR2 are LNHDA and SQIVND (reference sequence). The CDR3 loop spans 13 amino acids. The CDR3 loop reads CASSIGKTSALNF. The CDR3 DNA follows: TGTGCCAGTAGTATAGGGAAAACTAGCGCGCTGAATTTT.

This clone was recorded once. This rearrangement joins TRBV27 to TRBJ1-6; 8 bases are shared with TRBD1. Germline lookup yields CDR1 MNHEY and CDR2 SMNVEV (reference sequence). This CDR3 is 16 amino acids long. The ends lost 3 bases at V and 9 bases at J; junction bases unmatched: 10. In nucleotides, the CDR3 is TGTGCCAGCAGTTTCGGGCCCGGACAGGGAAGTTCACCCCTCCACTTT. As protein: CASSFGPGQGSSPLHF.

This rearrangement joins TRBV5-8 to TRBJ2-2; 10 bases are shared with TRBD1. The ends lost 3 bases at V and 3 bases at J; junction bases unmatched: 2. Germline V lookup: CDR1 SGHTS, CDR2 YDEGEE. The CDR3 is 15 residues long. The CDR3 region has the DNA TGTGCCAGCAGCTCCGGGACAGGGGACACCGGGGAGCTGTTTTTT. It specifies CASSSGTGDTGELFF.

V is TRBV19 and J is TRBJ1-2; TRBD1 might be the D (5 bases). There are 15 residues in the CDR3. Germline values: CDR1 LNHDA, CDR2 SQIVND (reference sequence). V gave up 7 bases and J gave up 8 bases, with 23 bases separating them. The chain's CDR3 is CASTDGPRGKQGYTF. DNA of the CDR3: TGTGCCAGTACTGACGGACCAAGGGGCAAACAGGGCTACACCTTC.

This CDR3 reads CASSYRGPAGGSHEQYF. CDR3 coding DNA: TGCGCCAGCAGCTACCGAGGGCCCGCTGGCGGGAGTCACGAGCAGTACTTC. The V call is TRBV5-1, the J call TRBJ2-7, with TRBD2 identical over 7 bases. V was pared by 3 bases and J by 5 bases, with 17 bases of the junction left unmatched. The CDR3 loop spans 17 amino acids. From germline, CDR1 is SGHRS and CDR2 YFSETQ.

The chain carries TRBV27 and TRBJ1-2; 7 nucleotides align to TRBD1. After removal of 4 bases from V and 4 bases from J, the junction contained 27 bases not matched to a gene. Germline-derived CDR1 and CDR2 are MNHEY and SMNVEV (reference sequence). CDR3 length: 21 residues. Written as DNA, the CDR3 is TGTGCCAGCAGTTCCTTCCCCCCGACCCGCAAGGGGGCGCTAACATCCTATGGCTACACCTTC. This codes for CASSSFPPTRKGALTSYGYTF.

The rearrangement links TRBV30 to TRBJ1-1, with 7 bases identical to TRBD1. Losses at the gene ends were 2 bases for V and 11 bases for J; bases not matched to a gene: 11. Germline V lookup: CDR1 GTSNPN, CDR2 SVGIG (reference sequence). This CDR3 has 13 residues. DNA of the CDR3: TGTGCCTGGAGTTTTGACAGGGCCCGTGACGCTTTCTTT. The encoded protein is CAWSFDRARDAFF.

The V call is TRBV18, the J call TRBJ2-7, with a possible D match to TRBD2 (5 bases). The CDR3 is 15 residues long. CDR1 and CDR2 (germline): KGHSH, LQKENI. V dropped 3 bases and J dropped 2 bases, with 14 bases sitting between them. The CDR3 reads CASSPAGRGAYEQYF. The CDR3 bases are TGTGCCAGCTCACCTGCCGGACGGGGAGCCTACGAGCAGTACTTC.